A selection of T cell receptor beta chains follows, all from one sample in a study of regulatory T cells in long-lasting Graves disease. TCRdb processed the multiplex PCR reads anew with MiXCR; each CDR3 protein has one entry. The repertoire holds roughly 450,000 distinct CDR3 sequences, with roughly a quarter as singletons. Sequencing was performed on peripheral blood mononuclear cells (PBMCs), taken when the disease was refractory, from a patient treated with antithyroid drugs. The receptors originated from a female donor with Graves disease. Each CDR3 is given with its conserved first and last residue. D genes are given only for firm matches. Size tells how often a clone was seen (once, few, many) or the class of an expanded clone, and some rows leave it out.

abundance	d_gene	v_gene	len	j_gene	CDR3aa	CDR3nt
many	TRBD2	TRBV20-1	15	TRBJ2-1	CSALTGTSSYNEQFF	TGCAGTGCTCTAACCGGGACTAGCTCCTACAATGAGCAGTTCTTC
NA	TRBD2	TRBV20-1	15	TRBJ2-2	CSAGGGGGNTGELFF	TGCAGTGCGGGGGGGGGTGGTGGAAACACCGGGGAGCTGTTTTTT
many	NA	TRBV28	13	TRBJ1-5	CASGSGSNQPQHF	TGTGCCAGCGGTTCCGGGAGCAATCAGCCCCAGCATTTT
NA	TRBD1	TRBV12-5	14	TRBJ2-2	CASGPGTESGELFF	TGTGCTAGTGGTCCGGGGACAGAGTCCGGGGAGCTGTTTTTT
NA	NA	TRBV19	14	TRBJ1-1	CASIRPGRATEAFF	TGTGCCAGTATCCGCCCGGGGCGCGCCACTGAAGCTTTCTTT
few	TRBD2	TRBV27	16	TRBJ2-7	CASKGRSGTPSYEQYF	TGTGCCAGCAAGGGAAGGAGCGGGACCCCCTCCTACGAGCAGTACTTC
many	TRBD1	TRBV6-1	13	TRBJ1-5	CASRDRGGQPQHF	TGTGCCAGCAGGGACAGGGGTGGTCAGCCCCAGCATTTT
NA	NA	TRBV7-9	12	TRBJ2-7	CASSSLEYEQYF	TGTGCCAGCAGCTCATTGGAGTACGAGCAGTACTTC
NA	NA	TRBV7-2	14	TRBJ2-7	CASSSAAISYEQYF	TGTGCCAGCAGCTCGGCGGCTATCTCCTACGAGCAGTACTTC
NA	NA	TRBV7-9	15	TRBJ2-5	CASSLLGQGRETQYF	TGTGCCAGCAGCTTATTGGGTCAGGGTCGAGAGACCCAGTACTTC
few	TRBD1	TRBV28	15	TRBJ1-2	CASSFGGQGFYGYTF	TGTGCCAGCAGTTTTGGGGGACAGGGTTTTTATGGCTACACCTTC
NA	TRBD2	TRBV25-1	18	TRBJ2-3	CASSEGLAALTSTDTQYF	TGTGCCAGCAGTGAAGGCCTAGCGGCATTAACTAGCACAGATACGCAGTATTTT
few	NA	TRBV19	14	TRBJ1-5	CASSHGRNNQPQHF	TGTGCCAGTAGTCATGGACGGAATAATCAGCCCCAGCATTTT
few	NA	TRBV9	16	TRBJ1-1	CASSAQGMGMNTEAFF	TGTGCCAGCAGCGCCCAGGGGATGGGGATGAACACTGAAGCTTTCTTT
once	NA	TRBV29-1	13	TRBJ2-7	CSVGYGPAYEQYF	TGCAGCGTTGGATATGGGCCAGCCTACGAGCAGTACTTC
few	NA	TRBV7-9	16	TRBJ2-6	CASSREGGLGANVLTF	TGTGCCAGCAGCCGCGAAGGGGGTCTGGGGGCCAACGTCCTGACTTTC
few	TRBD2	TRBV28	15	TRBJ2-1	CAAGGGGRRYNEQFF	TGTGCCGCGGGAGGGGGCGGGAGGCGTTACAATGAGCAGTTCTTC
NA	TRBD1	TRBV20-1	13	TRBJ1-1	CSARAGQGAVAFF	TGCAGTGCTAGGGCGGGACAGGGGGCCGTAGCTTTCTTT
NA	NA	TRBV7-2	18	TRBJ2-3	CASSLRQTTSISTDTQYF	TGTGCCAGCAGCTTGAGACAGACTACCAGTATTAGCACAGATACGCAGTATTTT
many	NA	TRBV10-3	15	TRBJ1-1	CAISSSRVSNTEAFF	TGTGCCATCAGTTCTTCAAGAGTTTCGAACACTGAAGCTTTCTTT
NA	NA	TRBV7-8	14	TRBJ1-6	CASSLGTQNSPLHF	TGTGCCAGCAGCTTAGGGACACAGAATTCACCCCTCCACTTT
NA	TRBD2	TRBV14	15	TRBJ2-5	CASSPSQREAETQYF	TGTGCCAGCAGCCCCAGCCAGCGGGAGGCGGAGACCCAGTACTTC